The 7 T cell receptor beta chains below were found in one sample sequenced in a study of CD4+ T cells in melanoma. Profiled with immunoSEQ multiplex PCR; TCRdb holds only in-frame clones, not every one. The sample has about 140,000 clones, 80% to 95% seen once. The receptors shown here come from a human donor with melanoma.

The rearrangement uses TRBV9 and TRBJ1-6; no reliable D call. V was trimmed by 3 bases and J by 5 bases, leaving 18 bases between them. CDR3 length equals 17 residues. Per germline, CDR1 SGDLS and CDR2 YYNGEE. In DNA form, the CDR3 reads TGTGCCAGCAGCGCGGGCCGGGGAGGTTATAATAATTCACCCCTCCACTTT. Translated: CASSAGRGGYNNSPLHF.

J is TRBJ1-4 and V is TRBV5-5; 8 bases match TRBD1. V lost 6 bases to trimming and J lost 8 bases; unmatched junction nucleotides: 12. The CDR3 runs 15 residues. The germline V gene encodes CDR1 SGHKS and CDR2 YYEKEE (reference sequence). The CDR3: CASNSLTGEGEKLFF. CDR3 in DNA: TGTGCCAGCAACTCCCTGACAGGGGAGGGAGAAAAACTGTTTTTT.

In DNA form, the CDR3 reads TGTGCCAGCAGCTTAGGGGGTCCGAACACTGAAGCTTTCTTT. As protein: CASSLGGPNTEAFF. The chain is built from TRBV7-9 and TRBJ1-1; D gene unclear. This CDR3 comprises 14 residues. The V and J ends lost 1 base and 1 base respectively, with 7 bases between them. Germline CDR1 is SEHNR and CDR2 is FQNEAQ (reference sequence).

This clone has just one count. The chain links TRBV28 to TRBJ1-3; perhaps TRBD1 as D (6 bases). Germline V lookup: CDR1 MDHEN, CDR2 SYDVKM. The CDR3 runs to 17 residues. Trimming left V 1 base short and J 4 bases short, with 17 bases between. CDR3 protein: CASSLYSRGGRGNTIYF. The DNA of the CDR3 is TGTGCCAGCAGTTTATACTCCAGGGGCGGCAGGGGAAACACCATATATTTT.

This chain links TRBV5-1 with TRBJ1-2; no firm D call. CDR1 and CDR2 from the germline V gene are SGHRS and YFSETQ. V was cut by 0 bases and J by 2 bases, with 5 bases left in between. The CDR3 has 13 amino acids. In DNA form, the CDR3 reads TGCGCCAGCAGCTTGGGGGAGAACTATGGCTACACCTTC. Protein product: CASSLGENYGYTF.

This chain uses TRBV7-8 with TRBJ2-7, with TRBD1 identical over 12 bases. CDR1 and CDR2 from the germline V gene are SGHVS and FQNEAQ. V lost 4 bases to trimming and J lost 1 base; unmatched junction nucleotides: 17. The CDR3 covers 20 residues. CDR3 region: CASSSGGFPGQGAISYEQYF. CDR3 nucleotide sequence: TGTGCCAGCAGCTCAGGCGGTTTTCCGGGACAGGGGGCGATATCCTACGAGCAGTACTTC.

V is TRBV20-1 and J is TRBJ1-1; D uncertain. The CDR3 extends over 10 amino acids. The V gene lost 6 bases and the J gene lost 11 bases, with 13 bases spanning the gap. The germline CDR1 and CDR2 sequences are DFQATT and SNEGSKA (reference sequence). The CDR3 coding sequence is TGCAGTGCACCTCAGGCGAGGGCTTTCTTT. It yields the protein CSAPQARAFF.